These 16 T cell receptor beta chains came from one sample sequenced in a study of blood T cell repertoires in COVID-19. Measured with immunoSEQ multiplex PCR; TCRdb has only the in-frame clones, and not every one. The sample contains approximately 140,000 clones, about 90% of which appear only once. Sequencing was carried out using peripheral blood. Every receptor here comes from a man aged 50 or older with active or convalescent COVID-19.

The chain uses TRBV6-5 and TRBJ1-1; D unclear. The CDR3 loop spans 14 amino acids. Per germline, CDR1 MNHEY and CDR2 SVGAGI. The V and J ends lost 6 bases and 6 bases respectively, with 17 bases between them. The CDR3 protein is CASRIRVDGAEAFF. CDR3 sequence (DNA): TGTGCCAGCAGAATCCGGGTGGACGGGGCTGAAGCTTTCTTT.

The chain links TRBV11-2 to TRBJ2-1; D is undetermined. Trimming left V 5 bases short and J 6 bases short, with 8 bases between. CDR3 length equals 12 residues. Per the germline V gene, CDR1 is SGHAT and CDR2 is FQNNGV. The CDR3 sequence: CASSPSGNEQFF. CDR3 nucleotide sequence: TGTGCCAGCAGCCCATCGGGCAATGAGCAGTTCTTC. The full variable domain, with the rest looked up from reference TRBV11-2 and TRBJ2-1, is EAGVAQSPRYKIIEKRQSVAFWCNPISGHATLYWYQQILGQGPKLLIQFQNNGVVDDSQLPKDRFSAERLKGVDSTLKIQPAKLEDSAVYLCASSPSGNEQFFGPGTRLTVL.

The V call is TRBV3-1 (or the pseudogene TRBV3-2), the J call TRBJ1-3; the D is unclear. The germline V gene has CDR1 LGHDT and CDR2 YNNKEL (reference sequence). Between the trimmed V and J ends, which lost 0 bases and 1 base, there was a span of 13 bases. This CDR3 comprises 17 residues. The CDR3 loop reads CASSQDGGRLSGNTIYF. CDR3 bases: TGTGCCAGCAGCCAAGATGGCGGCCGCTTATCTGGAAACACCATATATTTT.

The chain links TRBV4-3 to TRBJ2-1; 8 bases map to TRBD1. Germline assignment: CDR1 LGHNA and CDR2 YSLEER. The CDR3 totals 15 residues. The junction had 6 bases not matched to a gene; V was cut back by 0 bases and J by 8 bases. The CDR3 region is CASSQEAGGWDEQFF. The DNA for the CDR3 is TGCGCCAGCAGCCAAGAGGCAGGGGGCTGGGATGAGCAGTTCTTC.

The V and J genes are TRBV7-6 and TRBJ2-2; TRBD1 matches 7 bases. With V trimmed by 11 bases and J by 7 bases, 10 bases remained unmatched. The CDR3 covers 13 residues. Germline assignment: CDR1 SGHVS and CDR2 FNYEAQ. The CDR3 sequence: CASEQGFFGELFF. CDR3 DNA sequence: TGTGCCTCTGAACAGGGGTTTTTCGGGGAGCTGTTTTTT.

The chain couples TRBV7-2 to TRBJ1-5; D not resolved. Germline loops: CDR1 SGHTA, CDR2 FQGNSA. Between the trimmed V and J ends, which lost 5 bases and 6 bases, there was a span of 8 bases. This CDR3 spans 12 amino acids. The CDR3 sequence is CASSPGAQPQHF. For the CDR3, the DNA is TGTGCCAGCAGCCCGGGTGCTCAGCCCCAGCATTTT.

V usage is TRBV19 and J usage is TRBJ2-5; 8 nucleotides line up with TRBD1. The CDR3 sequence is 15 residues long. Germline V lookup: CDR1 LNHDA, CDR2 SQIVND (reference sequence). Trimming cost V 2 bases and J 2 bases; bases outside gene matches: 4. CDR3 protein: CASSIKTGVQETQYF. The CDR3, as DNA: TGTGCCAGTAGTATAAAGACAGGGGTACAAGAGACCCAGTACTTC.

V gene TRBV27 combines with J gene TRBJ2-2; 10 bases are a match to TRBD2. This CDR3 region has 18 residues. The germline V gene has CDR1 MNHEY and CDR2 SMNVEV (reference sequence). J lost 3 bases, V lost 1 base, and 8 bases had no gene match. CDR3 protein: CASSLWLAGEYYTGELFF. The CDR3 nucleotides read TGTGCCAGCAGTTTATGGCTAGCGGGAGAGTATTACACCGGGGAGCTGTTTTTT.

About this clone: Other DNA sequences within the sample encode an identical CDR3. CDR3 sequence reads: CASSRGSTHEQYF. The CDR3 DNA sequence: TGTGCCAGCAGCCGCGGGAGTACCCACGAGCAGTACTTC. The rearrangement uses TRBV6-2 or TRBV6-3 and TRBJ2-7, with 7 bases lining up with TRBD2. The CDR3 spans 13 residues. The germline gives CDR1 MNHEY, CDR2 SVGEGT. The V gene end was trimmed by 6 bases and the J gene end by 5 bases; junction bases not matched to a gene: 7.

J is TRBJ2-7 and V is TRBV28; 7 bases line up with TRBD2. The trim removed 3 bases at V and 7 bases at J, leaving 6 bases unmatched. In germline, CDR1 is MDHEN, CDR2 SYDVKM. The CDR3 contains 13 residues. This chain's CDR3 is CASSLGGEDEQYF. The DNA for the CDR3 is TGTGCCAGCAGTTTGGGAGGGGAGGATGAGCAGTACTTC.

The J gene is TRBJ2-1, the V gene TRBV28, with 9 bases matching TRBD1. With V trimmed by 5 bases and J by 4 bases, 6 bases remained unmatched. This CDR3 contains 15 residues. Germline lookup yields CDR1 MDHEN and CDR2 SYDVKM. The CDR3, as DNA: TGTGCCAGCAGTCTAGGACAGGGGCTTTACAATGAGCAGTTCTTC. Protein: CASSLGQGLYNEQFF. The complete variable domain, with remaining parts taken from reference TRBV28 and TRBJ2-1, reads DVKVTQSSRYLVKRTGEKVFLECVQDMDHENMFWYRQDPGLGLRLIYFSYDVKMKEKGDIPEGYSVSREKKERFSLILESASTNQTSMYLCASSLGQGLYNEQFFGPGTRLTVL.

V is TRBV24-1 and J is TRBJ2-3; 7 bases are shared with TRBD2. The CDR3 has 14 amino acids. V shed 5 bases and J 7 bases; nucleotides not matched to a gene: 8. CDR1 and CDR2 (germline): KGHDR, SFDVKD. In DNA form, the CDR3 reads TGTGCCACCAGTGGAGGGCGGGAGTTCCATACGCAGTATTTT. This sequence encodes CATSGGREFHTQYF.

The chain uses TRBV5-6 and TRBJ1-4; D is unresolved. Germline CDR1 reads SGHDT; CDR2 reads YYEEEE. V lost 1 base to trimming and J lost 8 bases, with 18 bases between them. This CDR3 is 16 amino acids long. Written as DNA, the CDR3 is TGTGCCAGCAGCTTGAAGGTAAAGCTTACGGAGGAAAAACTGTTTTTT. Translation: CASSLKVKLTEEKLFF.

The chain is built from TRBV27 and TRBJ1-6; TRBD1 might be the D (5 bases). CDR3 size: 14 residues. Trimming cost V 6 bases and J 4 bases, with 10 bases left between them. The germline V gene encodes CDR1 MNHEY and CDR2 SMNVEV (reference sequence). The CDR3 DNA sequence: TGTGCCAGCAGCCCTGCAGGGTATAATTCACCCCTCCACTTT. Translated, it gives CASSPAGYNSPLHF.

The chain uses TRBV4-1 and TRBJ1-2, with D uncertain. The CDR3 contains 18 residues. The germline V and J ends were trimmed by 0 bases and 0 bases, with 17 bases remaining between them. The germline CDR1 and CDR2 sequences are MGHRA and YSYEKL. CDR3 sequence (DNA): TGCGCCAGCAGCCAAGAAGGACTGAGAGCTTATGCTAACTATGGCTACACCTTC. This sequence encodes CASSQEGLRAYANYGYTF.

The chain carries TRBV28 and TRBJ2-2; 16 bases are a match to TRBD2. J lost 4 bases, V lost 6 bases, and 8 bases had no gene match. This CDR3 has 18 residues. Per germline, CDR1 MDHEN and CDR2 SYDVKM. In DNA, the CDR3 is TGTGCCAGCAGCTCTGGGACTAGCGGGAGGGCCATCACCGGGGAGCTGTTTTTT. This translates into CASSSGTSGRAITGELFF.